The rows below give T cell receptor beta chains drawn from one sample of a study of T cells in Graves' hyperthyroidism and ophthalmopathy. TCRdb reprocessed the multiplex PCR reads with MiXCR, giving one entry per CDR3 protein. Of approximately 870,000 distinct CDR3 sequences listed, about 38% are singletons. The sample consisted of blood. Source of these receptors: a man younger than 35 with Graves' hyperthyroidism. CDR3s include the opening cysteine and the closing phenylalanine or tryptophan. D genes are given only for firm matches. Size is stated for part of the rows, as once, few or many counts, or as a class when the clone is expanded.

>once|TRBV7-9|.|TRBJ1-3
TGTGCCAGCAGCCAAGGACTGGACTCCTCTGGAAACACCATATATTTT
CASSQGLDSSGNTIYF
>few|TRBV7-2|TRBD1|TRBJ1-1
TGTGCCAGCAGCTTACAACAGGGGGGTGCTTTCTTT
CASSLQQGGAFF
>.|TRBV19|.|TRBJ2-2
TGTGCCAGCAAAAGTTGGTCCGACGGAACCGGGGAGCTGTTTTTT
CASKSWSDGTGELFF
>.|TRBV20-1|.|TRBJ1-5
TGCAGTGCTAGTAGGCGAAATCAGCCCCAGCATTTT
CSASRRNQPQHF
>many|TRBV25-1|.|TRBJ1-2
TGTGCCAGCAGTGGCCAGTCGGGCTACACCTTC
CASSGQSGYTF
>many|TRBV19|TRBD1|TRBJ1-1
TGTGCCAGCAGTATTGACAGGGCGAACACTGAAGCTTTCTTT
CASSIDRANTEAFF
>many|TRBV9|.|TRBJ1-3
TGTGCCAGCAGCGTAGTGCCGGGCTCTGGAAACACCATATATTTT
CASSVVPGSGNTIYF
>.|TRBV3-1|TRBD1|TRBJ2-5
TGTGCCAGCAGCCTTATACAGGGGAACGTTCGAGAAGAGACCCAGTACTTC
CASSLIQGNVREETQYF
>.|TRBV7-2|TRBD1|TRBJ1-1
TGTGCCAGCAGCGTCGGGACAGTATACATGAACACTGAAGCTTTCTTT
CASSVGTVYMNTEAFF
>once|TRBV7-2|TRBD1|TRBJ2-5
TGTGCCAGCAGCTTGGGGACAGGGCAAAGGGAGACCCAGTACTTC
CASSLGTGQRETQYF
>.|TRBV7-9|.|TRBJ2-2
TGTGCCAGCACTAATTCGGGACATAACACCGGGGAGCTGTCTTTT
CASTNSGHNTGELSF
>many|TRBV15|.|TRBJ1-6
TGTGCCACCAGCAGAGTAGTCCAGAATAATTCACCCCTCCACTTT
CATSRVVQNNSPLHF
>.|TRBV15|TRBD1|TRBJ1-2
TGTGCCACCAGCGAAACGGACAGGGGTAGCGCTGGAAACACCTTC
CATSETDRGSAGNTF
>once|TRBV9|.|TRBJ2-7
TGTGCCAGCAGCGTAGGGGATAGCTCCTACGAGCAGCACTTC
CASSVGDSSYEQHF
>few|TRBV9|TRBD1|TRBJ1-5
TGTGCCAGCAGTCCGACAGGGCATCAGCCCCAGCATTTT
CASSPTGHQPQHF
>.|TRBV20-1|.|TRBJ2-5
TGCAGTGCTAGAAGCGTGGGGGAGACCCAGTACTTC
CSARSVGETQYF
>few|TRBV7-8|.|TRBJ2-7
TGTGCCAGCAGCCGCGACGGGACCACCTCCTACGAGCAGTACTTC
CASSRDGTTSYEQYF
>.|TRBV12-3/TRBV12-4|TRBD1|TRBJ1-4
TGTGCCAGCAGACCAGACAGGGCTAATGAAAAACTGTTTTTT
CASRPDRANEKLFF
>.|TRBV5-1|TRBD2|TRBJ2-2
TGCGCCAGCACTCGGGAGGGCCCGTCCGGGGAGCTGTTTTTT
CASTREGPSGELFF
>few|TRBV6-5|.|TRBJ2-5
TGTGCCAGCAGTTCGAGCCTCCAAGAGACCCAGTACTTC
CASSSSLQETQYF
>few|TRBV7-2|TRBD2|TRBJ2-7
TGTGCCAGCTCCCGACGCTCAGCGGGAATTGTCGAGCAGTACTTC
CASSRRSAGIVEQYF
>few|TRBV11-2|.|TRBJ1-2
TGTGCCAGCAGCCCTGTTGACCATGGCTACACCTTC
CASSPVDHGYTF